This TCR beta chain was captured by sequencing in a study of blood T cell repertoires in COVID-19. Study-wide background: There were acute and convalescent COVID-19 samples, and they came from the United States, Italy and Spain.

Data came from immunoSEQ multiplex PCR; TCRdb stores just in-frame clones and leaves some out. The table has more than 200,000 clones, more than 80% seen once. The Seattle patients, enrolled during active infection, were followed longitudinally. The CDR3 totals 15 residues. Germline V CDR1 and CDR2: MDHEN, SYDVKM. V shed 7 bases, J shed 5 bases, and the junction held 11 bases outside the gene matches. The sample was peripheral blood. J is TRBJ1-2 and V is TRBV28; 9 positions match TRBD1. The TCR was taken from a man aged 25-40 years with COVID-19, enrolled during active disease. This CDR3 is CASTTLGDRAYGYTF. The CDR3 coding sequence is TGTGCCAGCACCACCCTGGGGGACAGGGCGTATGGCTACACCTTC.